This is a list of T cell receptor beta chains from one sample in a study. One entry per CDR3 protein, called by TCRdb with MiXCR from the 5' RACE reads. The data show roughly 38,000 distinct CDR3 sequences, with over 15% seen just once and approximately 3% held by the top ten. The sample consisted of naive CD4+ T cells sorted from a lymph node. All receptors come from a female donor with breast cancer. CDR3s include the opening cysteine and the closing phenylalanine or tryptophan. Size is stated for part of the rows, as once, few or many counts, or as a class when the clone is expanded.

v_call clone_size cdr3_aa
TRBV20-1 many CSARDLRENSPLHF
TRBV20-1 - CSTPGTSGYEQYF
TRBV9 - CASSVGTGGGTEAFF
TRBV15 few CATSRDYDSGEQYF
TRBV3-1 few CASSQGATGVGTDTQYF
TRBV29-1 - CSIGCTSYNEQFF
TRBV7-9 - CASSLGSMQPQHF
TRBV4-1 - CASSQERGRRSIGYTF
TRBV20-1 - CSASGTGVASYNEQFF
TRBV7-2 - CASSLGGRAGELFF
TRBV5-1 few CASSSTGYTGELFF
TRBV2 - CATRTGQHTDTQYF
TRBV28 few CASSSHLLSYEQYF
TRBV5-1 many CASSPGEGVISGANVLTF
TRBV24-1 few CATSDGTVPEQYF
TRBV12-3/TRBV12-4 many CASSLVGQGIEAFF
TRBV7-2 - CASSTGRGSTEAFF
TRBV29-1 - CSARPTGIDTDAFF
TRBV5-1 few CASSSLAKDTQYF
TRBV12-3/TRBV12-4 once CASTRRSRLKRKETQYF
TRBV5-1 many CASSWQTSGSTDTQYF
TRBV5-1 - CASGGMSGVSTGTQYF
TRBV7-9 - CTSSPRTARTYGYTF
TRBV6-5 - CASSYSRQGGQPQHF
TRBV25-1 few CASSGLAGFTDTQYF
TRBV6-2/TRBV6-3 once CASSYAGGAQETQYF
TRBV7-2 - CASSWTGPNQPQHF
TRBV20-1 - CSARDASRQNGYTF
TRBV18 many CASSGKNIQYF
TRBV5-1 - CASSLGAQPTYNEQFF
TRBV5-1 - CASSIGTSGYNEQFF
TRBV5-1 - CASSLEPGAREKLFF
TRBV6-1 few CASSPELLNNEQFF
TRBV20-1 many CSATPRETQYF
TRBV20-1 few CRARIQGALNNSPLHF
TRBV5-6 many CASSLAELSYGYTF
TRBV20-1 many CSAREGRNLYEQYF